This TCR beta chain appears in the sequencing data of a study of human T cells and chemical hapten exposure. Study-wide results and caveats: While controls formed fewer of them, expanded TCRs formed significantly more large CDR3 similarity clusters.

This clonotype occurred many times. Its antigen is as yet unknown. Individual cDNA molecules received unique molecular identifiers in the library. TCRdb re-called the RACE reads through MiXCR, storing one row per CDR3 protein. The sample gives approximately 350,000 distinct CDR3 sequences, just under 6.5% of which show up once; approximately 5.4% is in the top ten. Time point in this sample: patch test 2, 6 weeks after DPC sensitization. The treatment was: therapeutic diphenylcyclopropenone sensitization with weekly scalp DPC. Trimming removed 0 bases at V and 12 bases at J, with 18 bases between. The CDR3 is 14 residues long. CDR1 is LNHNV and CDR2 is YYDKDF in the germline V gene (reference sequence).

The chain recombines TRBV15 with TRBJ2-7, with D possibly matching TRBD1 (5 bases). The TCR comes from a woman aged 18-29 years with alopecia areata. Some clones in this sample may be carry-over from other donors' samples. The sequences come from whole blood, collected in connection with sensitization to the hapten diphenylcyclopropenone (DPC). The CDR3 region has the DNA TGTGCCACCAGCAGAGATTATGGCCAGGGTGTGCCGTACTTC. It yields the protein CATSRDYGQGVPYF.